The 32 T cell receptor beta chains presented below share a single source sample, sequenced in a study of T-cell reconstitution after alpha-beta-depleted transplantation in children. During its preparation, the TCRbeta library received unique molecular identifiers. TCRdb redid the calling of the PCR reads with MiXCR, one entry per CDR3 protein. The data hold some 300,000 distinct CDR3 sequences, with 6% to 10% observed a single time. Antigen specificity for these receptors is unknown. The study's findings and limits: A year had passed since transplant, and T-cell counts and diversity by then came mostly from newly produced T cells.

This specimen was peripheral blood, taken 360 days after TCRalphabeta/CD19-depleted stem cell transplant. The receptor source for this set is a female patient aged 2-9 years who had a stem cell transplant for Fanconi anemia, so the T cells may come from the graft donor.

This clonotype has at least ten counts. The chain has TRBV10-2 and TRBJ2-5; no reliable D call. V shed 0 bases and J shed 2 bases, with 16 bases lying between them. Germline values: CDR1 WSHSY, CDR2 SAAADI. This CDR3 has 17 residues. In nucleotides, the CDR3 is TGCGCCAGCAGTGAGTCGACGTTACGAGTTAGTCAAGAGACCCAGTACTTC. Encoded protein: CASSESTLRVSQETQYF.

Many counts were recorded for this clonotype. J is TRBJ2-7 and V is TRBV20-1, with 9 bases identical to TRBD2. The V and J ends lost 5 bases and 0 bases, in that order; junction bases with no gene match: 8. The CDR3 extends over 15 amino acids. Germline-derived CDR1 and CDR2 are DFQATT and SNEGSKA (reference sequence). CDR3 sequence: CSAVDPGLASYEQYF. The CDR3, as DNA: TGCAGTGCTGTGGATCCGGGACTAGCCTCCTACGAGCAGTACTTC.

In its sample, this clonotype was seen many times. The chain combines TRBV6-5 with TRBJ2-7; 9 nucleotides agree with TRBD1. V was pared by 0 bases and J by 3 bases, with 3 bases of the junction left unmatched. CDR1 and CDR2 (germline): MNHEY, SVGAGI. This CDR3 is 15 amino acids long. The CDR3 loop reads CASSYSGTGSYEQYF. In DNA, the CDR3 is TGTGCCAGCAGTTACTCAGGGACAGGGAGCTACGAGCAGTACTTC.

V gene TRBV28 combines with J gene TRBJ1-1, with D perhaps matching TRBD1 (5 bases). V lost 3 bases and J lost 9, with 8 bases in between. The CDR3 covers 11 residues. In germline, CDR1 is MDHEN, CDR2 SYDVKM. The CDR3 region is CASSLRGKAFF. CDR3 coding DNA: TGTGCCAGCAGTTTGAGGGGTAAAGCTTTCTTT.

The chain links TRBV20-1 to TRBJ1-5; D not certain. The CDR3 spans 12 residues. Germline loops: CDR1 DFQATT, CDR2 SNEGSKA (reference sequence). Trimming stripped 6 bases from V and 0 bases from J, with 6 bases between. CDR3 sequence: CSAVDSNQPQHF. CDR3 nucleotides: TGCAGTGCCGTGGATAGCAATCAGCCCCAGCATTTT.

This clonotype was detected many times. J is TRBJ2-7 and V is TRBV3-1; 7 nucleotides match TRBD1. Germline V lookup: CDR1 LGHDT, CDR2 YNNKEL (reference sequence). The CDR3 has 14 amino acids. Trimming took 2 bases from V and 6 from J; bases not matched to a gene: 7. The CDR3 loop reads CASSQPGTAVEQYF. CDR3 DNA: TGTGCCAGCAGCCAACCTGGGACAGCCGTCGAGCAGTACTTC.

The sample holds a few counts of this clonotype. This chain links TRBV5-1 with TRBJ2-3, with D possibly being TRBD2 (5 bases). This CDR3 region has 16 residues. Trimming took 4 bases from V and 1 from J, leaving 16 bases between them. Per germline, CDR1 SGHRS and CDR2 YFSETQ. Here the CDR3 reads CASSLSGSPGTDTQYF. The CDR3 region has the DNA TGCGCCAGCAGCCTGTCGGGATCTCCCGGCACAGATACGCAGTATTTT.

There are many counts of this clonotype. The chain joins TRBV12-3 or TRBV12-4 to TRBJ2-6; perhaps TRBD2 as D (5 bases). Trimming removed 8 bases at V and 0 bases at J, with 8 bases between. The CDR3 is 14 amino acids. The chain's CDR3 is CASRGSSGANVLTF. In DNA, the CDR3 is TGTGCCAGCCGAGGGTCCTCTGGGGCCAACGTCCTGACTTTC.

This clonotype was seen repeatedly, ten times or more. The V call is TRBV10-3, the J call TRBJ2-7; the D gene is possibly TRBD2 (6 bases). V lost 3 bases, J lost 0 bases, and 9 bases lay in between. Germline-derived CDR1 and CDR2 are ENHRY and SYGVKD. The CDR3 has 14 residues. CDR3 residues: CAISDSRGSYEQYV. In DNA, the CDR3 is TGTGCCATCAGTGATTCGCGGGGCTCCTACGAGCAGTACGTC.

This clonotype was counted ten times or more. The genes are TRBV10-1 and TRBJ2-3; TRBD1 is a possible D gene (7 bases). Germline CDR1 and CDR2: WNHNN and SYGVQD (reference sequence). The CDR3 sequence is 16 residues long. V was cut by 4 bases and J by 4 bases, with 18 bases left in between. DNA of the CDR3: TGCGCCAGCAGTGGGGACGCGGGGACAGAGGCAGATACGCAGTATTTT. Encoded protein: CASSGDAGTEADTQYF.

This clonotype was counted a few times. J is TRBJ2-1 and V is TRBV5-4, with a tentative D call TRBD2 (5 bases). Germline CDR1 SGHNT, CDR2 YYREEE (reference sequence). The V end lost 4 bases, the J end lost 1 base, and 12 bases lay between the germline ends. The CDR3 is 15 amino acids. The CDR3 DNA sequence: TGTGCCAGCAGCCGCAACCCGGGGTCCTACAATGAGCAGTTCTTC. The encoded protein is CASSRNPGSYNEQFF.

This clonotype was seen many times. The chain employs TRBV10-3 and TRBJ2-1, with 11 bases that match TRBD2. The ends lost 6 bases at V and 6 bases at J; junction bases unmatched: 7. The CDR3 covers 15 residues. Germline CDR1 is ENHRY and CDR2 is SYGVKD. CDR3 coding DNA: TGTGCCATCAGGGAAATAGCGGGAGGGTCCAATGAGCAGTTCTTC. This codes for CAIREIAGGSNEQFF.

In this sample, this clonotype turned up a few times. The chain is built from TRBV2 and TRBJ2-3, with TRBD1 identical over 7 bases. The CDR3 totals 15 residues. Unmatched junction bases numbered 9, after V lost 5 bases and J lost 4 bases. Germline lookup yields CDR1 SNHLY and CDR2 FYNNEI. CDR3 amino acids: CASSFYDRAADTQYF. The DNA for the CDR3 is TGTGCCAGCAGTTTTTATGACAGGGCCGCAGATACGCAGTATTTT.

The chain combines TRBV5-1 with TRBJ2-5; D possibly uses TRBD1 or TRBD2 (5 bases each). V was trimmed by 2 bases and J by 5 bases, leaving 16 bases between them. Per the germline V gene, CDR1 is SGHRS and CDR2 is YFSETQ. The CDR3 loop spans 15 amino acids. The chain's CDR3 is CASSLGVGSEETQYF. The CDR3 coding sequence is TGCGCCAGCAGCTTAGGGGTGGGGAGTGAGGAGACCCAGTACTTC. Supplemented by reference TRBV5-1 and TRBJ2-5, the full variable domain reads KAGVTQTPRYLIKTRGQQVTLSCSPISGHRSVSWYQQTPGQGLQFLFEYFSETQRNKGNFPGRFSGRQFSNSRSEMNVSTLELGDSALYLCASSLGVGSEETQYFGPGTRLLVL.

This clonotype has ten or more counts. The chain is built from TRBV5-1 and TRBJ2-6; maybe TRBD1 (5 bases). V gave up 0 bases and J gave up 16 bases, with 11 bases separating them. The CDR3 has 12 amino acids. Per germline, CDR1 SGHRS and CDR2 YFSETQ. CDR3 sequence: CASSLVGATLTF. DNA for the CDR3: TGCGCCAGCAGCTTGGTTGGGGCCACACTGACTTTC.

In its sample, this clonotype was seen a few times. The CDR3 is CASSQGYGGPATNEKLFF. CDR3 coding DNA: TGTGCCAGCAGCCAAGGTTACGGGGGGCCCGCAACTAATGAAAAACTGTTTTTT. This chain joins TRBV3-1 and TRBJ1-4; TRBD1 is a possible D gene (6 bases). Germline values: CDR1 LGHDT, CDR2 YNNKEL (reference sequence). This CDR3 contains 18 residues. The V end lost 1 base, the J end lost 0 bases, and 15 bases lay between the germline ends.

This clonotype has at least ten counts. The chain employs TRBV20-1 and TRBJ2-5; D unclear. Per the germline V gene, CDR1 is DFQATT and CDR2 is SNEGSKA (reference sequence). The V gene lost 3 bases and the J gene lost 5 bases, with 19 bases spanning the gap. The CDR3 is made up of 15 amino acids. In DNA, the CDR3 is TGCAGTGCTAGTTTCGAGGCTTGGGCGGTGGAGACCCAGTACTTC. It yields the protein CSASFEAWAVETQYF.

This clonotype is medium-sized within its sample. The genes are TRBV29-1 and TRBJ2-7; D is unclear. Between the trimmed V and J ends, which lost 4 bases and 3 bases, there was a span of 28 bases. Germline CDR1 is SQVTM and CDR2 is ANQGSEA. This CDR3 is built from 18 residues. The CDR3 DNA sequence: TGCAGCGTTGTTTCGCTGGCACCGCTCTCTGCGCCTTTCTACGAGCAGTACTTC. Its protein is CSVVSLAPLSAPFYEQYF.

This clonotype occurred a few times. This chain connects TRBV7-3 to TRBJ1-3; D ambiguous. CDR3 length equals 16 residues. Germline values: CDR1 SGHTA, CDR2 FQGTGA. V was trimmed by 7 bases and J by 3 bases, leaving 19 bases between them. CDR3 coding DNA: TGTGCCAGCACGCTCTCAGGCTTTTTTGGTGGAAACACCATATATTTT. Its translation: CASTLSGFFGGNTIYF.

The CDR3 is CASRQDLHTDTQYF. CDR3 sequence (DNA): TGTGCCAGCCGTCAGGACCTACACACAGATACGCAGTATTTT. This rearrangement joins TRBV6-1 to TRBJ2-3; D is ambiguous. Trimming pared 8 bases from V and 2 bases from J, leaving 14 bases between. CDR1 is MNHNS and CDR2 is SASEGT in the germline V gene. This CDR3 is built from 14 residues.

This clonotype was seen more than once but under ten times. The chain employs TRBV15 and TRBJ2-5, with TRBD1 identical over 10 bases. With 5 bases clipped from V and 4 bases from J, the junction kept 7 bases outside the gene matches. Germline V gene sequence: CDR1 LNHNV, CDR2 YYDKDF (reference sequence). The CDR3 covers 15 residues. CDR3: CATSPDRGLLETQYF. In nucleotides, the CDR3 is TGTGCCACCAGCCCCGACAGGGGGCTTTTAGAGACCCAGTACTTC.

The chain recombines TRBV29-1 with TRBJ2-1, with TRBD2 matching 8 bases. There are 15 residues in the CDR3. Per germline, CDR1 SQVTM and CDR2 ANQGSEA. V shed 1 base, J shed 4 bases, and the junction held 6 bases outside the gene matches. In nucleotides, the CDR3 is TGCAGCGTTGAAGTTGCCGGGACTAGATACAATGAGCAGTTCTTC. It encodes CSVEVAGTRYNEQFF.

This clonotype was seen many times. The J gene is TRBJ2-2, the V gene TRBV14, with 13 positions matching TRBD2. V gave up 3 bases and J gave up 7 bases; unmatched junction bases: 8. Germline CDR1 reads SGHDN; CDR2 reads FVKESK. CDR3 size: 17 residues. CDR3 protein: CASSHGTSGTLYGELFF. The CDR3 DNA reads TGTGCCAGCAGCCACGGGACTAGCGGGACGCTATACGGGGAGCTGTTTTTT.

This clonotype was recorded a few times. Since no conserved phenylalanine or tryptophan closes the CDR3, a read error is the likely cause. The DNA is left out, because the CDR3 cannot be placed on it with certainty; the CDR3 is given as TCRdb lists it. The chain recombines TRBV20-1 with TRBJ1-2; the table's D call, TRBD1, has no DNA check behind it. Germline V gene lookup returns CDR1 DFQATT and CDR2 SNEGSKA (reference sequence). A total of 10 residues make up the CDR3, ends included. Here the CDR3 reads CSALPDRGLL.

This clonotype was found once. The chain combines TRBV9 with TRBJ2-7; 7 bases align to TRBD2. Germline V gene data show CDR1 as SGDLS and CDR2 as YYNGEE. V was clipped by 2 bases and J by 5 bases; unmatched bases: 10. The CDR3 covers 15 residues. CDR3 region: CASSVAGVTGDEQYF. CDR3 in DNA: TGTGCCAGCAGCGTGGCGGGAGTCACCGGAGACGAGCAGTACTTC. Full variable domain (rest looked up from reference TRBV9 and TRBJ2-7): DSGVTQTPKHLITATGQRVTLRCSPRSGDLSVYWYQQSLDQGLQFLIQYYNGEERAKGNILERFSAQQFPDLHSELNLSSLELGDSALYFCASSVAGVTGDEQYFGPGTRLTVT.

The V gene is TRBV28, the J gene TRBJ1-1, with D unclear. From germline, CDR1 is MDHEN and CDR2 SYDVKM. CDR3 length: 15 residues. V dropped 7 bases and J dropped 0 bases, with 15 bases sitting between them. The DNA of the CDR3 is TGTGCCAGCAAGTCCCGCGGGGTCCTGAACACTGAAGCTTTCTTT. It specifies CASKSRGVLNTEAFF.

This clonotype occurred many times. The V call is TRBV20-1, the J call TRBJ2-4; TRBD1 agrees at 7 bases. V dropped 5 bases and J dropped 5; count of bases not matched to a gene: 6. Looked up from germline, CDR1 is DFQATT and CDR2 is SNEGSKA (reference sequence). The CDR3 has 13 amino acids. This CDR3 is CSAPGTVENIQYF. In DNA form, the CDR3 reads TGCAGTGCTCCCGGGACAGTTGAAAACATTCAGTACTTC.

This clonotype has ten or more counts. The genes are TRBV4-3 and TRBJ1-2; D not resolved. With 1 base removed from V and 3 bases from J, the gap between germline ends came to 12 bases. Germline V gene sequence: CDR1 LGHNA, CDR2 YSLEER. The CDR3 is 15 amino acids. This CDR3 reads CASSQVWEDYYGYTF. CDR3 nucleotide sequence: TGCGCCAGCAGCCAAGTTTGGGAAGACTACTATGGCTACACCTTC.

This clonotype was seen at least ten times. An end of the junction differs from the germline gene, which may be a read error. The chain joins TRBV6-2 or TRBV6-3 to TRBJ2-3, with TRBD2 as a possible D gene (6 bases). The CDR3 consists of 12 residues. Germline V gives CDR1 MNHEY, CDR2 SVGEGT. As DNA, the CDR3 is TGCGAGACCGGGACTCCGTTTAGTTCGCAGTATTTT. Translating it yields CETGTPFSSQYF.

This clonotype was counted ten times or more. The genes are TRBV29-1 and TRBJ2-3, with TRBD1 matching over 8 bases. The CDR3 covers 16 residues. After removal of 4 bases from V and 0 bases from J, the junction contained 9 bases not matched to a gene. Germline V gene sequence: CDR1 SQVTM, CDR2 ANQGSEA. The CDR3 protein is CSVGAHHRGSTDTQYF. CDR3 DNA sequence: TGCAGCGTTGGGGCCCACCACAGGGGGAGCACAGATACGCAGTATTTT.

This clonotype was seen only a few times. This rearrangement joins TRBV11-2 to TRBJ2-1; perhaps D is TRBD1 or TRBD2 (5 bases each). This CDR3 has 17 residues. V was cut by 3 bases and J by 0 bases, with 15 bases left in between. Germline V gene data show CDR1 as SGHAT and CDR2 as FQNNGV. In DNA form, the CDR3 reads TGTGCCAGCAGCTTGAGACGAGGGGTCGGCTCCTACAATGAGCAGTTCTTC. Its translation: CASSLRRGVGSYNEQFF.

Comments on this clonotype: A much bigger clone sits one base away, suggesting this may be a read error. A read error is likely, as this CDR3 ends without the conserved phenylalanine or tryptophan. This chain connects TRBV9 to TRBJ2-2; D gene uncertain. CDR1 and CDR2 from the germline V gene are SGDLS and YYNGEE. The CDR3 is made up of 14 amino acids. Trimming left V 0 bases short and J 4 bases short, with 7 bases between. In DNA form, the CDR3 reads TGTGCCAGCAGCGTAGAGGTGGGCACCGGGGAGCTGTTTCTT. Its protein is CASSVEVGTGELFL.